Listed below are T cell receptor beta chains from one sample, sequenced in a study of cytomegalovirus exposure and HLA in healthy donors. Sequencing was performed with immunoSEQ multiplex PCR; in TCRdb, only in-frame clones are kept and a portion is missing. The data contain 200,000 or so clones, about 90% of them singletons. The specimen was PBMCs. These receptors all stem from a man aged 25-40 years in good health and CMV-seronegative. The CDR3 runs from the conserved cysteine through the conserved F or W. D genes are given only for firm matches. Some rows have no size entry. The others give once, few or many, or a class for an expanded clone.

>-|TRBD2|TRBJ2-1|TRBV5-1
CASSFDPAGDHNEQFF
TGCGCCAGCAGCTTCGACCCGGCGGGGGATCACAATGAGCAGTTCTTC
>-|TRBD2|TRBJ2-1|TRBV27
CASRPTSGNEQFF
TGTGCCAGCAGGCCGACTAGCGGTAATGAGCAGTTCTTC
>few|TRBD2|TRBJ2-7|TRBV25-1
CASSSGVSYEQYF
TGTGCCAGCTCAAGCGGGGTTTCCTACGAGCAGTACTTC
>-|-|TRBJ1-4|TRBV5-8
CASSYGTSHEKLFF
TGTGCCAGCAGCTACGGGACATCGCATGAAAAACTGTTTTTT
>-|TRBD1|TRBJ1-3|TRBV25-1
CASSDRGPGNTIYF
TGTGCCAGCAGTGACAGGGGGCCCGGAAACACCATATATTTT
>-|TRBD1|TRBJ1-5|TRBV2
CASSKGAGGQPQHF
TGTGCCAGCAGTAAGGGGGCGGGAGGTCAGCCCCAGCATTTT
>few|-|TRBJ2-5|TRBV5-1
CASGLQETQYF
TGCGCCAGCGGCCTCCAAGAGACCCAGTACTTC
>-|-|TRBJ1-1|TRBV7-2
CASSFRQNTEAFF
TGTGCCAGCAGCTTCCGACAGAACACTGAAGCTTTCTTT
>-|-|TRBJ1-1|TRBV7-9
CSSSSLMNTEAFF
TGTTCCAGCAGCTCTCTAATGAACACTGAAGCTTTCTTT
>-|TRBD1|TRBJ2-7|TRBV27
CASSLGQGIYEQYF
TGTGCCAGCAGTTTGGGACAGGGTATCTACGAGCAGTACTTC
>-|-|TRBJ1-1|TRBV11-2
CASSPRQVRSMNTEAFF
TGTGCCAGCAGCCCCCGGCAGGTTCGGTCTATGAACACTGAAGCTTTCTTT